The sequence of this TCR beta chain was determined in a study of blood T cell repertoires in COVID-19. Overall study context: The United States, Italy and Spain supplied acute and convalescent COVID-19 samples. PBMCs, B-cell-depleted T cells, or T cells were the source of the cDNA or gDNA that made up the material.

Original processing methods: Reference gene primer amplification in the assay estimated nucleated cell counts. This table comes from immunoSEQ multiplex PCR, and its TCRdb copy is limited to in-frame clones, with some not included. That table furnishes V, J and clone size, whereas the DNA furnished D and trimming. The data show about 98,000 clones, over 70% seen once. The CDR3 runs to 16 residues. V was shortened by 3 bases and J by 8 bases, with 20 bases between the two germline ends. Looked up from germline, CDR1 is SGHDT and CDR2 is YYEEEE. The chain uses TRBV5-6 and TRBJ2-2; D remains ambiguous. The sample comprised peripheral blood. This receptor was taken from a man in his fifties or sixties with acute or convalescent COVID-19. The CDR3 here is CASSSTQGYRPGELFF. For the CDR3, the DNA is TGTGCCAGCAGCTCCACCCAAGGCTACAGACCAGGGGAGCTGTTTTTT.